The 8 T cell receptor beta chains listed next were all sequenced from one sample in a study of shared clonotypes between healthy human individuals. CD8 cells classed as naive were CD45RO-negative and positively selected for CCR7, excluding terminally differentiated effector memory CD45RA+ cells. Clones were sequenced by immunoSEQ multiplex PCR, and TCRdb holds only the in-frame ones, with some missing. The data show around 580,000 clones, about 98% seen once. What was sequenced was naive CD8+ T cells sorted from blood. These receptors were taken from a man aged 25-45 years in good health.

V is TRBV27 and J is TRBJ2-1, with D perhaps assigned TRBD1 or TRBD2 (5 bases each). The CDR3 extends over 14 amino acids. The germline CDR1 and CDR2 sequences are MNHEY and SMNVEV (reference sequence). V was pared by 11 bases and J by 8 bases, with 22 bases between. The CDR3 protein is CAVGDGLKWDEQFF. The DNA for the CDR3 is TGTGCCGTGGGGGACGGTCTCAAGTGGGATGAGCAGTTCTTC.

The chain links TRBV20-1 to TRBJ2-7; D not certain. Trimming removed 1 base at V and 4 bases at J, with 5 bases between. The CDR3 is 11 residues long. Germline CDR1 is DFQATT and CDR2 is SNEGSKA (reference sequence). CDR3 amino acids: CSARGEYEQYF. CDR3 bases: TGCAGTGCTAGAGGGGAATACGAGCAGTACTTC.

The rearrangement joins TRBV4-2 to TRBJ1-5; D is undetermined. From germline, CDR1 is LGHNA and CDR2 YNFKEQ. This CDR3 contains 19 residues. The V gene lost 0 bases and the J gene lost 3 bases, with 21 bases spanning the gap. CDR3 region: CASSQEYRSARRPNQPQHF. In DNA, the CDR3 is TGTGCCAGCAGCCAAGAATATCGCAGCGCTCGACGGCCCAATCAGCCCCAGCATTTT.

CDR3 loop: CASTPFDEYQPQHF. CDR3 coding DNA: TGTGCCAGCACCCCTTTCGACGAGTATCAGCCCCAGCATTTT. The chain employs TRBV6-1 and TRBJ1-5; unclear D gene. The V gene lost 7 bases and the J gene lost 5 bases, with 15 bases spanning the gap. Germline V gene sequence: CDR1 MNHNS, CDR2 SASEGT. The CDR3 loop spans 14 amino acids.

Here the CDR3 reads CASSPLQGMNTEAFF. CDR3 DNA sequence: TGTGCCAGCAGCCCACTTCAGGGGATGAACACTGAAGCTTTCTTT. The V and J genes are TRBV6-6 and TRBJ1-1, with a tentative D call TRBD1 (6 bases). Between the trimmed V and J ends, which lost 6 bases and 0 bases, there was a span of 14 bases. This CDR3 contains 15 residues. The germline V gene has CDR1 MNHNY and CDR2 SVGAGI (reference sequence).

This clone has only one observation. V usage is TRBV13 and J usage is TRBJ2-7; D unresolved. Germline V gene data show CDR1 as PRHDT and CDR2 as FYEKMQ (reference sequence). The CDR3 is 15 residues long. V shed 5 bases and J shed 2 bases, with 16 bases lying between them. The CDR3 loop reads CASSPTSNAPYEQYF. DNA of the CDR3: TGTGCCAGCAGCCCCACTTCTAACGCTCCCTACGAGCAGTACTTC.

The chain employs TRBV27 and TRBJ1-2; a possible D gene is TRBD1 (5 bases). This CDR3 region has 15 residues. Trimming cost V 3 bases and J 0 bases, with 11 bases left between them. From germline, CDR1 is MNHEY and CDR2 SMNVEV (reference sequence). As DNA, the CDR3 is TGTGCCAGCAGTTTTATCCAGGGAGCTAACTATGGCTACACCTTC. Protein product: CASSFIQGANYGYTF.

The gene calls are TRBV9 and TRBJ2-2; D call uncertain. Germline V lookup: CDR1 SGDLS, CDR2 YYNGEE. Deletions cut 5 bases from V and 5 bases from J, with 19 bases between. The CDR3 is made up of 16 amino acids. CDR3 sequence (DNA): TGTGCCAGCAGTCCCTTTCAGGACCTTGGGACCGGGGAGCTGTTTTTT. It encodes CASSPFQDLGTGELFF.